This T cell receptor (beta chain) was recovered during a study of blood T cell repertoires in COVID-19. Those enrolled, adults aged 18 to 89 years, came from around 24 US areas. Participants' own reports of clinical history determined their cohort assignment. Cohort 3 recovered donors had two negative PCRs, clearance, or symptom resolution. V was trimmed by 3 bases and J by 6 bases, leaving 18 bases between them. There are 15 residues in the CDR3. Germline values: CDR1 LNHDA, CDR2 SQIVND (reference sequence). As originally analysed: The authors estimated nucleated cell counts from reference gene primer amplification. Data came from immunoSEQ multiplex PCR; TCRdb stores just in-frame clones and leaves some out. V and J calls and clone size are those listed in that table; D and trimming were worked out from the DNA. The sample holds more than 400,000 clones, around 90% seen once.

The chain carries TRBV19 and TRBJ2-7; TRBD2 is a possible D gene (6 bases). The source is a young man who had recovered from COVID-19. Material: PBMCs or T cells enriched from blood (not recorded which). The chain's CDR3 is CASSMGGAGKGEQYF. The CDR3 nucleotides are TGTGCCAGTAGTATGGGCGGGGCAGGGAAAGGCGAGCAGTACTTC.